The 23 T cell receptor beta chains in this list originate from one sample, sequenced in a study of blood T cell repertoires in COVID-19. Only in-frame clones appear in the TCRdb table, and some are missing; sequencing was by immunoSEQ multiplex PCR. The data contain approximately 190,000 clones, 84% of them seen just once; the ten biggest clones take up under 4%. Source material: PBMCs or T cells enriched from blood (not recorded which). Receptors originate from a woman aged 25-40 years who had been exposed to COVID-19.

The rearrangement uses TRBV6-5 and TRBJ1-2, with a tentative D call TRBD1 (6 bases). The CDR3 consists of 14 residues. Deletions cut 2 bases from V and 4 bases from J, with 11 bases between. The germline V gene has CDR1 MNHEY and CDR2 SVGAGI. The CDR3 protein is CASSYAKGGYGYTF. The CDR3 DNA sequence: TGTGCCAGCAGTTACGCCAAAGGGGGCTATGGCTACACCTTC.

The rearrangement joins TRBV2 to TRBJ1-3, with 7 bases identical to TRBD1. This CDR3 contains 14 residues. Germline-derived CDR1 and CDR2 are SNHLY and FYNNEI. V lost 5 bases, J lost 2 bases, and 3 bases stayed unmatched. Written as DNA, the CDR3 is TGTGCCAGCAGTCCCGGGACAGCTGGAAACACCATATATTTT. Residues: CASSPGTAGNTIYF.

This CDR3 reads CASSPGQGASSPLHF. CDR3 DNA sequence: TGTGCCAGCTCCCCGGGACAGGGGGCGAGTTCACCCCTCCACTTT. The rearrangement uses TRBV18 and TRBJ1-6, with 12 positions matching TRBD1. The J segment lost 9 bases and the V segment lost 6 bases, leaving 6 bases of the junction unmatched. The CDR3 is made up of 15 amino acids. Germline V lookup: CDR1 KGHSH, CDR2 LQKENI.

The chain joins TRBV6-2 or TRBV6-3 to TRBJ1-1; no clear D gene. CDR1 and CDR2 from the germline V gene are MNHEY and SVGEGT. V lost 5 bases and J 7 bases, leaving 8 bases between the germline ends. The CDR3 extends over 11 amino acids. The CDR3 DNA follows: TGTGCCAGCAGTAAGCCTAATGAAGCTTTCTTT. Protein: CASSKPNEAFF.

The chain couples TRBV5-4 to TRBJ1-1; D is perhaps TRBD1 (6 bases). Germline V gene data show CDR1 as SGHNT and CDR2 as YYREEE (reference sequence). The CDR3 spans 14 residues. V gave up 7 bases and J gave up 1 base, with 14 bases separating them. The CDR3 nucleotides read TGTGCCAGCCGCACCGGACAGACGAACACTGAAGCTTTCTTT. It encodes CASRTGQTNTEAFF.

J is TRBJ1-1 and V is TRBV7-9; D remains unclear. CDR1 is SEHNR, CDR2 FQNEAQ, per germline (reference sequence). The germline V and J ends were trimmed by 7 bases and 1 base, with 10 bases remaining between them. This CDR3 spans 13 amino acids. The CDR3 DNA is TGTGCCAGCACCCGAAGAGAGAACACTGAAGCTTTCTTT. It encodes CASTRRENTEAFF.

The chain links TRBV11-2 to TRBJ2-3, with TRBD2 identical over 11 bases. Germline CDR1 SGHAT, CDR2 FQNNGV. V lost 0 bases and J lost 6; bases outside the gene matches: 14. The CDR3 sequence is 19 residues long. CDR3 loop: CASSLDSASGGPSRDTQYF. CDR3 nucleotides: TGTGCCAGCAGCTTAGATAGCGCTAGCGGGGGGCCCTCCCGGGATACGCAGTATTTT.

The chain employs TRBV4-1 and TRBJ2-5; 13 bases align to TRBD2. V trimming: 2 bases; J trimming: 2 bases; junction bases outside the gene matches: 14. This CDR3 comprises 20 residues. Germline CDR1 MGHRA, CDR2 YSYEKL. As DNA, the CDR3 is TGCGCCAGCAGCCAAAGCCCGACTAGCGGGGGGTCCAATTCGCAAGAGACCCAGTACTTC. Amino acid sequence: CASSQSPTSGGSNSQETQYF.

The J gene is TRBJ1-1, the V gene TRBV6-5; 7 bases fit TRBD1. The germline CDR1 and CDR2 sequences are MNHEY and SVGAGI. The CDR3 spans 15 residues. V lost 6 bases and J lost 4; bases outside the gene matches: 11. The CDR3 DNA reads as TGTGCCAGCAGGACCCTTAATACAGGGGTCACTGAAGCTTTCTTT. Translating gives CASRTLNTGVTEAFF.

Only one count was recorded for this clone. V is TRBV12-3 or TRBV12-4 and J is TRBJ1-1; no firm D call. The CDR3 extends over 12 amino acids. The V end lost 1 base, the J end lost 11 bases, and 11 bases lay between the germline ends. CDR3 protein: CASSLVHGGAFF. The CDR3 DNA is TGTGCCAGCAGTTTAGTCCACGGAGGGGCTTTCTTT.

This rearrangement joins TRBV5-1 to TRBJ2-2, with 9 nucleotides matching TRBD2. The CDR3 totals 14 residues. Germline CDR1 SGHRS, CDR2 YFSETQ. J gave up 6 bases and V 2 bases, and 2 bases lay outside the gene matches. In DNA form, the CDR3 reads TGCGCCAGCAGCTTTGAGCGGGGGGCCGGGGAGCTGTTTTTT. Amino acids: CASSFERGAGELFF.

The V and J genes are TRBV5-1 and TRBJ2-5, with TRBD2 matching 9 bases. This CDR3 is 13 amino acids long. Germline V gene sequence: CDR1 SGHRS, CDR2 YFSETQ. Unmatched junction bases numbered 2, after V lost 3 bases and J lost 5 bases. DNA for the CDR3: TGCGCCAGCAGCTGGCGGGGGGGGGAGACCCAGTACTTC. Translation: CASSWRGGETQYF.

V gene TRBV7-9 combines with J gene TRBJ1-1, with D perhaps matching TRBD1 (6 bases). The CDR3 consists of 18 residues. V shed 1 base and J shed 3 bases, with 21 bases lying between them. CDR1 is SEHNR, CDR2 FQNEAQ, per germline (reference sequence). This CDR3 reads CASSLVPPRQVGDTEAFF. The CDR3 DNA reads as TGTGCCAGCAGCTTAGTACCCCCCCGACAGGTCGGGGACACTGAAGCTTTCTTT.

V usage is TRBV15 and J usage is TRBJ2-5; 9 nucleotides line up with TRBD2. Germline CDR1 reads LNHNV; CDR2 reads YYDKDF (reference sequence). This CDR3 has 16 amino acids. Unmatched junction bases numbered 4, after V lost 0 bases and J lost 2 bases. The CDR3 DNA reads as TGTGCCACCAGCAGAGATTTGACTAGCGGACAAGAGACCCAGTACTTC. This codes for CATSRDLTSGQETQYF.

This clone was detected a few times. The gene calls are TRBV5-1 and TRBJ1-5; maybe TRBD1 (6 bases). The CDR3 loop spans 16 amino acids. The V end lost 7 bases, the J end lost 4 bases, and 21 bases lay between the germline ends. Germline V gene lookup returns CDR1 SGHRS and CDR2 YFSETQ. For the CDR3, the DNA is TGCGCCAGCTACGATAGGTCCAGGGGTGGGAATCAGCCCCAGCATTTT. This gives the protein CASYDRSRGGNQPQHF.

The chain recombines TRBV15 with TRBJ2-3; maybe TRBD2 (5 bases). The V gene's germline CDR1 is LNHNV and CDR2 YYDKDF (reference sequence). V lost 5 bases, J lost 2 bases, and 8 bases lay in between. The CDR3 spans 13 residues. CDR3 residues: CATSVEDTDTQYF. The DNA of the CDR3 is TGTGCCACCAGCGTGGAGGACACAGATACGCAGTATTTT.

This clone was picked up one time. V usage is TRBV4-3 and J usage is TRBJ1-2, with D possibly TRBD1 on 6 matching bases. The CDR3 runs 15 residues. Germline V lookup: CDR1 LGHNA, CDR2 YSLEER. Trimming pared 4 bases from V and 4 bases from J, leaving 16 bases between. CDR3: CASSRNGQPLYGYTF. Written as DNA, the CDR3 is TGCGCCAGCAGCCGGAATGGACAGCCCCTCTATGGCTACACCTTC.

V and J are TRBV23-1 and TRBJ1-4; the match to TRBD1 covers 7 bases. TRBV23-1 is an open reading frame whose function is uncertain. J lost 8 bases, V lost 3 bases, and 15 bases had no gene match. The CDR3 loop spans 17 amino acids. The DNA for the CDR3 is TGCGCCAGCAGTCATAGTAGCTCTGGGGCCAGGGGGGAAAAACTGTTTTTT. It codes for CASSHSSSGARGEKLFF.

The CDR3 sequence: CASSLFGTNTGELFF. DNA for the CDR3: TGCGCCAGCAGCTTGTTCGGGACGAACACCGGGGAGCTGTTTTTT. The chain couples TRBV5-1 to TRBJ2-2; D may be TRBD2 (5 bases). Germline CDR1 SGHRS, CDR2 YFSETQ. The CDR3 totals 15 residues. V lost 1 base, J lost 0 bases, and 7 bases lay in between.

The V call is TRBV9, the J call TRBJ1-6, with 7 bases lining up with TRBD1. The V segment lost 0 bases and the J segment 8 bases; nucleotides outside the gene matches: 5. This CDR3 has 15 amino acids. Germline V gene lookup returns CDR1 SGDLS and CDR2 YYNGEE. This chain's CDR3 is CASSVGDRADSPLHF. The CDR3 bases are TGTGCCAGCAGCGTAGGTGACAGGGCTGATTCACCCCTCCACTTT.

The chain combines TRBV12-5 with TRBJ2-7, with D possibly TRBD1 on 5 matching bases. This CDR3 has 13 amino acids. V lost 1 base and J lost 5, with 9 bases in between. CDR1 and CDR2 from the germline V gene are LGHNT and FRNRAP. CDR3 loop: CASGLGREDEQYF. DNA for the CDR3: TGTGCTAGTGGTTTGGGCAGGGAAGACGAGCAGTACTTC.

The V call is TRBV7-2, the J call TRBJ1-4, with 9 nucleotides matching TRBD1. CDR3 length equals 14 residues. In germline, CDR1 is SGHTA, CDR2 FQGNSA. V dropped 4 bases and J dropped 5; count of bases not matched to a gene: 2. The CDR3 sequence: CASSSTGGNEKLFF. For the CDR3, the DNA is TGTGCCAGCAGCTCGACAGGGGGGAATGAAAAACTGTTTTTT.

The chain recombines TRBV18 with TRBJ2-1, with TRBD2 matching over 12 bases. V was clipped by 5 bases and J by 3 bases; unmatched bases: 8. Germline CDR1 reads KGHSH; CDR2 reads LQKENI. The CDR3 has 17 amino acids. The chain's CDR3 is CASSEGLAGTNYNEQFF. The DNA for the CDR3 is TGTGCCAGCTCAGAAGGACTAGCGGGGACCAACTACAATGAGCAGTTCTTC.